The 12 T cell receptor beta chains given below trace back to one sample, sequenced in a study of graft-versus-host responses after intestinal transplantation. These receptors are not linked to any known antigen. Sequenced by immunoSEQ multiplex PCR; TCRdb stores in-frame clones only, minus some. Of about 92,000 clones in the sample, around 90% were seen once. The sample in question was unstimulated CD8+ T cells sorted from spleen or lymph node cells, obtained before intestinal transplant. The receptors were gathered from a human donor who received an intestinal transplant.

Note on this clone: The same CDR3 can be traced to other DNA sequences in this sample. The chain has TRBV29-1 and TRBJ1-4; TRBD1 is a possible D gene (6 bases). This CDR3 comprises 11 residues. Germline CDR1 is SQVTM and CDR2 is ANQGSEA. V shed 7 bases and J shed 8 bases, with 11 bases lying between them. The CDR3 sequence: CSAGVDEKLFF. The CDR3 region has the DNA TGCAGCGCAGGGGTGGACGAAAAACTGTTTTTT.

The chain recombines TRBV6-5 with TRBJ2-7, with TRBD1 identical over 7 bases. The V and J ends lost 6 bases and 3 bases, in that order; junction bases with no gene match: 5. CDR1 and CDR2 (germline): MNHEY, SVGAGI. The CDR3 totals 13 residues. CDR3 nucleotides: TGTGCCAGCAGAACCGGGACAGTCTACGAGCAGTACTTC. This codes for CASRTGTVYEQYF.

This chain connects TRBV29-1 to TRBJ2-7; TRBD1 agrees at 9 bases. Germline V gene lookup returns CDR1 SQVTM and CDR2 ANQGSEA. There are 14 residues in the CDR3. V shed 6 bases and J 3 bases; nucleotides not matched to a gene: 9. The CDR3 region has the DNA TGCAGCGTACCCGGGGGACAGGGAAACTACGAGCAGTACTTC. It yields the protein CSVPGGQGNYEQYF.

The chain uses TRBV27 and TRBJ1-1; D is perhaps TRBD1 (5 bases). With 5 bases removed from V and 7 bases from J, the gap between germline ends came to 14 bases. The CDR3 spans 13 residues. In germline, CDR1 is MNHEY, CDR2 SMNVEV (reference sequence). The CDR3 DNA follows: TGTGCCAGCAGTCATATCCAGGGAAATGAAGCTTTCTTT. It translates to CASSHIQGNEAFF.

V gene TRBV2 combines with J gene TRBJ1-3, with 7 bases lining up with TRBD1. Germline V gene sequence: CDR1 SNHLY, CDR2 FYNNEI. This CDR3 comprises 12 residues. Losses at the gene ends were 10 bases for V and 4 bases for J; bases not matched to a gene: 4. The CDR3 is CATARGGNTIYF. The CDR3 bases are TGTGCCACCGCCAGGGGGGGAAACACCATATATTTT.

The chain joins TRBV6-5 to TRBJ2-3, with D unresolved. The length of the CDR3 is 13 residues. Germline values: CDR1 MNHEY, CDR2 SVGAGI. The V and J ends lost 5 bases and 4 bases respectively, with 10 bases between them. In nucleotides, the CDR3 is TGTGCCAGCAGTACGCGGTCTCCAGATACGCAGTATTTT. It specifies CASSTRSPDTQYF.

This sequence joins TRBV5-6 and TRBJ1-2; maybe TRBD1 (6 bases). The V and J ends lost 6 bases and 5 bases respectively, with 17 bases between them. CDR1 and CDR2 from the germline V gene are SGHDT and YYEEEE. CDR3 size: 14 residues. CDR3 DNA sequence: TGTGCCAGCACCCAACGGGGGGGCCGGTATGGCTACACCTTC. The encoded protein is CASTQRGGRYGYTF.

The chain links TRBV19 to TRBJ2-7; 9 bases agree with TRBD1. The CDR3 has 13 residues. Trimming removed 10 bases from V and 3 bases from J; junction bases left unmatched: 7. CDR1 and CDR2 (germline): LNHDA, SQIVND (reference sequence). In nucleotides, the CDR3 is TGTGCCACCGCCCCGGGACAGGGCTACGAGCAGTACTTC. Its translation: CATAPGQGYEQYF.

The chain carries TRBV27 and TRBJ1-6, with D uncertain. Germline V gene sequence: CDR1 MNHEY, CDR2 SMNVEV (reference sequence). Deletions cut 0 bases from V and 7 bases from J, with 13 bases between. The CDR3 is 16 residues long. The CDR3: CASSLSLGRGNSPLHF. In nucleotides, the CDR3 is TGTGCCAGCAGTTTATCCCTAGGGCGGGGAAATTCACCCCTCCACTTT.

This chain joins TRBV6-5 and TRBJ2-2; D gene ambiguous. The CDR3 consists of 16 residues. V was clipped by 2 bases and J by 4 bases, with 14 bases between them. Germline lookup yields CDR1 MNHEY and CDR2 SVGAGI. Here the CDR3 DNA reads TGTGCCAGCAGTTACACTTTACATGGGTCCACCGGGGAGCTGTTTTTT. This encodes CASSYTLHGSTGELFF.

The gene calls are TRBV27 and TRBJ1-6; D gene uncertain. V was trimmed by 0 bases and J by 1 base, leaving 13 bases between them. The CDR3 has 18 residues. CDR1 MNHEY and CDR2 SMNVEV come from the germline V gene (reference sequence). The CDR3: CASSLSIFTDSYNSPLHF. CDR3 DNA: TGTGCCAGCAGTTTATCGATCTTTACGGATTCCTATAATTCACCCCTCCACTTT.

The chain couples TRBV28 to TRBJ2-1; D gene ambiguous. CDR1 and CDR2 (germline): MDHEN, SYDVKM. This CDR3 region has 15 residues. V was shortened by 6 bases and J by 4 bases, with 16 bases between the two germline ends. The CDR3 protein is CASRPPATAYNEQFF. For the CDR3, the DNA is TGTGCCAGCAGGCCCCCAGCGACCGCGTACAATGAGCAGTTCTTC.